Here is one T cell receptor beta chain with its context. Its antigen is not known. From germline, CDR1 is ENHRY and CDR2 SYGVKD. Trimming removed 4 bases from V and 8 bases from J, with 14 bases in between. The CDR3 spans 13 residues. This specimen comes from a study of beta chain features in type 1 diabetes. Study as a whole: The study found patients and healthy donors alike in age, gender and cell yields. Findings of the study overall: Moderate yet significant TCRB CDR3 shortening was seen in Type 1 diabetes patients in all four CD4+ subsets. More deletions and fewer insertions at VDJ junctions were found in patients with type 1 diabetes. The cDNA sequencing approach could over-represent high-TCR-expressing cells.

Investigators reverse transcribed all isolated RNA, so they sequenced expressed TCRB transcripts. The protocol was immunoSEQ multiplex PCR, while the TCRdb copy is restricted to in-frame clones and leaves out a portion. The sample has more than 550,000 clones; over 12% are singletons. This TCR derives from a man younger than 30 with type 1 diabetes. The sample taken for sequencing was naive CD4+ T cells from blood. The chain has TRBV10-3 and TRBJ1-2; D call uncertain. The CDR3 reads CAISGLTLAGYTF. The CDR3 DNA follows: TGTGCCATCAGTGGTCTTACCCTTGCGGGCTACACCTTC.